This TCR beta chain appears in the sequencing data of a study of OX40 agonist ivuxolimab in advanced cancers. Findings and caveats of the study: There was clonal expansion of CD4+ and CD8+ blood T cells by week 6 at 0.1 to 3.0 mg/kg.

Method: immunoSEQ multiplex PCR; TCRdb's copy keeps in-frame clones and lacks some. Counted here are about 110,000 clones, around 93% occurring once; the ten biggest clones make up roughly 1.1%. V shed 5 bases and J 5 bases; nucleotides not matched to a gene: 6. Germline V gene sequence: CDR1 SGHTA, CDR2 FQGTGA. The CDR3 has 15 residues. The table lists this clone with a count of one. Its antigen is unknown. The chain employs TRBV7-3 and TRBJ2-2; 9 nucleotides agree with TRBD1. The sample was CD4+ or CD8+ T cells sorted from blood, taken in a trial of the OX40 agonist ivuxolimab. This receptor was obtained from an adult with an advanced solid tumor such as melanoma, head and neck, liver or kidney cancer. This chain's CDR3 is CASSEGQGRTGELFF. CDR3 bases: TGTGCCAGCAGCGAGGGACAGGGCCGAACCGGGGAGCTGTTTTTT.